Listed below are T cell receptor beta chains from one sample, sequenced in a study of human T cells and chemical hapten exposure. TCRdb analysed the RACE reads with MiXCR anew, one entry per CDR3 protein. The sample has 300,000 to 350,000 distinct CDR3 sequences, around 7% seen once. The source material was whole blood, sampled in connection with sensitization to the hapten diphenylcyclopropenone (DPC). These receptors originate from a woman in her late teens or twenties with alopecia areata. Some clones in this sample may be carry-over from other donors' samples. CDR3s include the opening cysteine and the closing phenylalanine or tryptophan. D genes are given only for firm matches. Clone size is not always given. Where it is, it says once, few, many or a class for expanded clones.

clone_size | d_call | j_call | v_call | cdr3_nt | cdr3_aa
many | NA | TRBJ2-6 | TRBV7-2 | TGTGCCAGCAGCATGCCACCTGGGGCCAACGTCCTGACTTTC | CASSMPPGANVLTF
NA | NA | TRBJ2-7 | TRBV9 | TGTGCCAGCAGCGTAGGACCTGCCTCCTACGAGCAGTACTTC | CASSVGPASYEQYF
few | TRBD2 | TRBJ2-1 | TRBV6-5 | TGTGCCAGCAGCGCACTAGCGGTATCCTACAATGAGCAGTTCTTC | CASSALAVSYNEQFF
few | NA | TRBJ1-6 | TRBV6-5 | TGTGCCACCTCTTGGGTTGAGGATAATTCACCCCTCCACTTT | CATSWVEDNSPLHF
many | NA | TRBJ2-3 | TRBV9 | TGTGCCAGCTCAGAGGGGGGGGCGCTTCTTAATACGCAGTATTTT | CASSEGGALLNTQYF
NA | NA | TRBJ1-1 | TRBV6-1 | TGTGCCAGCAGTGGTGACAGACCCCCTGGAGCTTTCTTT | CASSGDRPPGAFF
few | NA | TRBJ1-6 | TRBV7-9 | TGTGCCAGCAGCCCGGATAATTCACCCCTCCACTTT | CASSPDNSPLHF
many | TRBD2 | TRBJ2-7 | TRBV6-5 | TGTGCCAGCAGTAAAGGGATCGGGACTAGCGGCTACGAGCAGTACTTC | CASSKGIGTSGYEQYF
many | TRBD1 | TRBJ1-3 | TRBV9 | TGTGCCAGCAGCCCTACCGGGACAGGGGGACTGTTCTCTGGAAACACCATATATTTT | CASSPTGTGGLFSGNTIYF
NA | TRBD1 | TRBJ2-7 | TRBV6-2/TRBV6-3 | TGTGCCAGCAGTTACTCGATGACAGGGGTCGAGCAGTACTTC | CASSYSMTGVEQYF
many | NA | TRBJ1-5 | TRBV18 | TGTGCCAGCTCACTCGAACAGGGAGGCAATCAGCCCCAGCATTTT | CASSLEQGGNQPQHF
few | NA | TRBJ2-3 | TRBV9 | TGTGCCAGCAGCGCGACCCCCGAGGGCACAGATACGCAGTATTTT | CASSATPEGTDTQYF
few | TRBD1 | TRBJ2-1 | TRBV7-2 | TGTGCCAGCAGCCGACAGCCCGGGACAGGACGCGCTGAGCAGTTCTTC | CASSRQPGTGRAEQFF
many | NA | TRBJ1-6 | TRBV5-1 | TGCGCCAGCAGCTTGGAGGGCAGGGGTCGTAATTCACCCCTCCACTTT | CASSLEGRGRNSPLHF
few | TRBD2 | TRBJ2-3 | TRBV4-3 | TGCGCCAGCAGCCAAGATGGGGCGGGGGGGCCGGTCGGAGATACGCAGTATTTT | CASSQDGAGGPVGDTQYF
many | NA | TRBJ1-1 | TRBV7-9 | TGTGCCAGCAGCTCGGTGGAGTTGAACACTGAAGCTTTCTTT | CASSSVELNTEAFF
few | NA | TRBJ2-3 | TRBV29-1 | TGCAGCGTTGTTTGGGGAACCACAGATACGCAGTATTTT | CSVVWGTTDTQYF
many | TRBD1 | TRBJ1-1 | TRBV7-9 | TGTGCCAGCAGTTCCACCGGGACAGGGGAAGCTTTCTTT | CASSSTGTGEAFF
NA | NA | TRBJ1-2 | TRBV4-2 | TGTGCCAGCAGCCAAGATGTCCGGAACTATGGCTACACCTTC | CASSQDVRNYGYTF
few | NA | TRBJ1-2 | TRBV28 | TGTGCCAGCAGGTCGACGGGGGCTGAGGGTTATGGCTACACCTTC | CASRSTGAEGYGYTF
few | TRBD1 | TRBJ2-7 | TRBV12-3/TRBV12-4 | TGTGCCAGCAGTTTAGGGGACAGTTACTACGAGCAGTACTTC | CASSLGDSYYEQYF
NA | TRBD1 | TRBJ2-2 | TRBV27 | TGTGCCAGCAGTTCGAACAGGGGGCTGGGGAGCACCGGGGAGCTGTTTTTT | CASSSNRGLGSTGELFF
many | NA | TRBJ1-2 | TRBV3-1 | TGTGCCAGCAGCCAAGAAACAGGCACTAACTATGGCTACACCTTC | CASSQETGTNYGYTF
few | TRBD1 | TRBJ1-5 | TRBV4-3 | TGCGCCAGCAGCCAAGGGACAGGGAGGAATCAGCCCCAGCATTTT | CASSQGTGRNQPQHF
many | TRBD1 | TRBJ2-1 | TRBV25-1 | TGTGCCAGCAGTGCGGACAGGGGAAGGAATGAGCAGTTCTTC | CASSADRGRNEQFF
few | NA | TRBJ1-5 | TRBV10-3 | TGTGCCATCAGTGAGCTGCTTTCGGATCAGCCCCAGCATTTT | CAISELLSDQPQHF
many | NA | TRBJ1-1 | TRBV7-2 | TGTGCCAGCAGCTTAAGCGGTGGGGTGCGGCCTGAAGCTTTCTTT | CASSLSGGVRPEAFF
many | NA | TRBJ2-1 | TRBV29-1 | TGCAGCGTTGAAAATTGGACCGACAATGAGCAGTTCTTC | CSVENWTDNEQFF
many | NA | TRBJ1-5 | TRBV5-1 | TGCGCCAGCAGCCCGGAGACAGGCGATAACCAGCCCCAGCATTTT | CASSPETGDNQPQHF
many | NA | TRBJ1-1 | TRBV20-1 | TGCAGTGCTAGATCCCCGACAAGGGGAGGCACTGAAGCTTTCTTT | CSARSPTRGGTEAFF
few | NA | TRBJ2-7 | TRBV12-3/TRBV12-4 | TGTGCCAGCAGTTTTAAGGCCTCCTACGAGCAGTACTTC | CASSFKASYEQYF
few | TRBD2 | TRBJ2-4 | TRBV5-6 | TGTGCCAGCACCCCGGGAGGGACCATCGGAGCCAAAAACATTCAGTACTTC | CASTPGGTIGAKNIQYF
NA | NA | TRBJ1-6 | TRBV29-1 | TGCAGCGTTTGTGTGGGAGACTTGGCCAATTCACCCCTCCACTTT | CSVCVGDLANSPLHF
few | TRBD2 | TRBJ2-1 | TRBV29-1 | TGCAGCGTTTCCGGGACTAGCGGGTCATATGAGCAGTTCTTC | CSVSGTSGSYEQFF
many | TRBD1 | TRBJ1-1 | TRBV18 | TGTGCCACTGGGGATCCCGGACAGGGACTTGAAGCTTTCTTT | CATGDPGQGLEAFF
many | NA | TRBJ2-2 | TRBV7-2 | TGTGCCAGCAGGAGGACCGGGGCTAACACCGGGGAGCTGTTTTTT | CASRRTGANTGELFF
NA | NA | TRBJ1-1 | TRBV5-4 | TGTGCCAGCAGTTCACAGGGAACGGGGACTGAAGCTTTCTTT | CASSSQGTGTEAFF
many | TRBD1 | TRBJ1-1 | TRBV3-1 | TGTGCCAGCAGACCTCCCGACAGGGGTGCAGCTTTCTTT | CASRPPDRGAAFF
NA | TRBD2 | TRBJ2-5 | TRBV7-3 | TGTGCCAGCAGCTTAAATGGCGGGGGGGCCCGAGAGACCCAGTACTTC | CASSLNGGGARETQYF
NA | NA | TRBJ2-3 | TRBV7-3 | TGTGCCAGCAGCCTAACGGACAGAGCAGATACGCAGTATTTT | CASSLTDRADTQYF
many | TRBD2 | TRBJ2-1 | TRBV12-3/TRBV12-4 | TGTGCCAGCAGACCTCGACTAGCGGGGGGCTTCCAAAGGGCGTATGAGCAGTTCTTC | CASRPRLAGGFQRAYEQFF
NA | NA | TRBJ2-2 | TRBV6-5 | TGTGCCAGCAGTTACGTGACAGCCGGGGAGCTGTTTTTT | CASSYVTAGELFF
few | TRBD2 | TRBJ2-1 | TRBV4-3 | TGCGCCAGCAGCCTGCAGGCTAGCGGGGGTAATGAGCAGTTCTTC | CASSLQASGGNEQFF
NA | NA | TRBJ1-2 | TRBV5-5 | TGTGCCAGCAGCTTAGAAGGAGCACGGACATCCCCTGGCTACACCTTC | CASSLEGARTSPGYTF
many | TRBD2 | TRBJ2-3 | TRBV7-2 | TGTGCCAGCAGCTCCCTAGCGGGGCCTGAATCAGATACGCAGTATTTT | CASSSLAGPESDTQYF
many | NA | TRBJ2-2 | TRBV12-3/TRBV12-4 | TGTGCCAGCAGTTTAAGTAGCGGTTACACCGGGGAGCTGTTTTTT | CASSLSSGYTGELFF
few | TRBD2 | TRBJ2-7 | TRBV4-2 | TGTGCCAGCAGCCAAGAGGCCGGGGGGGCCTACGAGCAGTACTTC | CASSQEAGGAYEQYF
many | NA | TRBJ2-1 | TRBV15 | TGTGCCACCAGCAGAGTCCTCAATGAGCAGTTCTTC | CATSRVLNEQFF
NA | TRBD1 | TRBJ1-1 | TRBV12-3/TRBV12-4 | TGTGCCAGCAGCCGAGGGACAGTCACTTCGAACACTGAAGCTTTCTTT | CASSRGTVTSNTEAFF
many | NA | TRBJ1-6 | TRBV7-3 | TGTGCCAGCAGCTCAAGAGGGTATAATTCACCCCTCCACTTT | CASSSRGYNSPLHF
few | NA | TRBJ1-5 | TRBV3-1 | TGTGCCAGCAGCCAACAGGGAGTGAGCAATCAGCCCCAGCATTTT | CASSQQGVSNQPQHF
few | NA | TRBJ2-7 | TRBV12-5 | TGTGCTAGTGCCGGTGCCTACGAGCAGTACTTC | CASAGAYEQYF
few | NA | TRBJ2-1 | TRBV5-4 | TGTGCCAGCCGTGCCGGAGTAGAGCAGTTCTTC | CASRAGVEQFF
NA | TRBD2 | TRBJ2-1 | TRBV27 | TGTGCCAGCAGTTCCGGACTAGCGGGGGGGCAATTAGAAAAGGATGAGCAGTTCTTC | CASSSGLAGGQLEKDEQFF
NA | TRBD1 | TRBJ1-5 | TRBV6-5 | TGTGCCACTTCGGGACAGCTCAATCAGCCCCAGCATTTT | CATSGQLNQPQHF
NA | NA | TRBJ2-7 | TRBV4-3 | TGCGCCAGCAGCCAAGTTACGGGGACCTACGAGCAGTACTTC | CASSQVTGTYEQYF
few | NA | TRBJ2-1 | TRBV20-1 | TGCAGCTCGGTGAGCTCCTACAATGAGCAGTTCTTC | CSSVSSYNEQFF
few | NA | TRBJ2-7 | TRBV5-1 | TGCGCCAGCAGACCGACGGCAAGCTACGAGCAGTACTTC | CASRPTASYEQYF
NA | NA | TRBJ2-7 | TRBV20-1 | TGCAGTGCTAGATCTGGCAGGGATGACCCGGAGCAGTACTTC | CSARSGRDDPEQYF